This TCR beta chain came from a study of cytomegalovirus exposure and HLA in healthy donors (dated by TCRdb to about 2017). With regard to the full study: An earlier analysis of approximately 640 of the donors reported 250 to 350 Gb of sequence data and around 120 million unique TCR beta sequences from 190 million or so T cells. Approximately 310 gigabases of sequencing data and approximately 93 million unique TCR sequences were included in an early release covering 550 to 800 HLA-typed donors. Among the roughly 400 genotyped donors, more than 70% belonged to the genetic ancestry cluster associated with self-reported Caucasian donors. The study was designed to test whether signatures of past pathogen exposure could be identified by cataloging public T cell receptors. The T cell repertoires of some 670 subjects were profiled by immunosequencing and related to cytomegalovirus serostatus. Besides the first cohort of around 670 subjects, a separate validation cohort made up of 120 different subjects was used. To predict cytomegalovirus infection status, the study brought together high-throughput TCR immunosequencing, statistical association of individual TCRs with disease status, and machine learning. A later analysis re-examined previously published TCR beta repertoires from 500 to 700 donors and added high-resolution HLA genotyping to investigate patterns of TCR occurrence. The later analysis used no new phenotypic data to find candidate immune exposures, relying instead on TCR beta sequences and their occurrence across donors. To decide whether each TCR beta V gene segment behaved as functional or pseudogenic, an earlier analysis of 587 of the donors relied on high-throughput TCR beta sequencing. Alongside the repertoire data, information on donor age, sex, ethnicity and CMV serostatus was compiled. A later genetic analysis took genome-wide SNP genotypes for about three fifths of the 666 donors and used that subset as a discovery cohort. All discovery cohort repertoires had been generated using a single sequencing platform. Both class I and class II loci were covered by HLA typing, at four-digit resolution. Typing coverage varied by locus: roughly 629-640 donors for A, B, C, DRB1 and DQB1; under 550 for DQA1; more than 600 for DPA1; 450 to 480 for DPB1. Because of strong linkage in the cohort, roughly five DR-DQ haplotypes were treated as single units for association and clustering. On average, roughly 250,000 unique TCR beta nucleotide sequences were sequenced per donor among 350 to 400 genotyped donors of the cohort, with about 19% of those sequences being non-productive. General study outcomes and caveats: Some IMGT-functional V segments, including TRBV6-2 and TRBV6-3, could not be told apart with the 87-base-pair reads, so those segments were excluded. A cluster of highly shared sequence variants was judged likely to represent a technical artifact of the sequencing pipeline. Correlated functional status among segregating V segments might be attributable to linkage disequilibrium, but an unknown experimental factor could not be ruled out. The cohort was sequenced for TCR beta chains only, and without alpha or paired-chain data the features that could be detected were limited. For the cohort, immune exposure information was limited to CMV serostatus. Presence/absence analyses assumed roughly uniform sequencing depth across donors, an assumption that may not hold. Cytomegalovirus status was reported to be diagnosed by the classifier with high specificity and sensitivity in both the original and validation cohorts. In a later analysis, TCR association rates were found to vary across HLA loci, with the most associated TCRs seen for DRB1 alleles and the fewest for HLA-C alleles. Compared with the roughly 670-donor mean, donors in an Asian-associated ancestry cluster had fewer N-insertions in productive TCRs, according to a later genetic analysis. A later genetic analysis associated a missense DCLRE1C variant with V-gene and J-gene trimming of TCR beta chains, and an independent cohort replicated the association. It was suggested by the authors that the approach could potentially be generalized to other disease states and immunological phenotypes. Most CMV-associated TCR beta chains appeared to be HLA-restricted in a later analysis, and the HLA associations seemed to be driven largely by CMV exposure. The study gave a list of around 170 TCR beta chains associated with cytomegalovirus. While some public TCRs were present in many individuals, most TCR sequences turned up only very rarely across donors. Assigning TCR associations to individual alleles was difficult when HLA alleles, especially DR and DQ, strongly co-occurred. Because HLA typing was unavailable for some donors at each locus, only the typed subset was used in association tests. Specific HLA alleles were associated with 15,000 to 20,000 TCR beta sequences at a false discovery rate of 0.05 in a later analysis. Because counts were too low, more than 15 rarely observed V segments, including chromosome 9 orphons, were left out of the earlier analysis of approximately 500 of the donors. A later analysis found that HLA-associated TCR beta chains were more clonally expanded and had lower generation probabilities than equally common non-associated chains. In an earlier analysis of about 550 of the donors, most TCR beta V segments were observed in productive rearrangements about 87% or about 30% of the time, broadly matching IMGT annotations. In a later analysis, several top co-occurrence clusters were reported to appear linked to parvovirus B19, influenza, CMV and Epstein-Barr virus. A further reported finding was that TCR beta sequences accurately predicted the HLA-A and HLA-B alleles for most subjects in the first cohort. In vitro tests confirmed that a few of the cytomegalovirus-associated TCR beta chains recognize cytomegalovirus antigens.

The sample holds a few counts of this clone. No cognate antigen has been identified for it. Base qualities are not at hand, and no much larger clone is one base apart. The cohort was made up of about 670 healthy bone marrow donors. At the time of sampling, all cohort members were nominally healthy, though unrecorded immune exposures were likely present. The donor tested CMV seronegative and was one of the 352 seronegative cohort members. Each donor provided a peripheral blood sample, and peripheral blood mononuclear cells were used for TCR beta sequencing. The Qiagen DNeasy Blood Extraction Kit was used to extract genomic DNA from the blood cell samples. V loses 4 bases at its end and J loses 16 bases; junction bases beyond the gene matches: 13. CDR1 SGHDT and CDR2 YYEEEE are derived from the germline V gene. Reading from cysteine to phenylalanine, the CDR3 counts 13 amino acids. CDR3 DNA is the only sequence kept; it has 39 bases, read in frame from the first base.

Preparation of the library involved the immunoSEQ multiplex PCR assay. For the multiplex PCR, a mixture combining 60 forward primers for TCR Vbeta segments and 13 reverse primers for TCR Jbeta segments was used. The CDR3 region of rearranged TCR beta genes was amplified from genomic DNA with a multiplex PCR assay. The Illumina HiSeq System was used to sequence the amplified TCR beta libraries as 87-base-pair reads. In the paper's pipeline: A later analysis tallied 75 million to 95 million unique TCR beta chains across the 650 to 750 repertoires, and approximately 12 million of those chains were shared by two or more donors. Raw reads were error-corrected and collapsed into unique sequences with a nearest-neighbor algorithm that merged closely related sequences to remove PCR and sequencing errors. Alignment of CDR3 sequences to IMGT reference sequences was used to assign V, D and J gene segments. For a sequence to be retained, a match of at least six nucleotides was required to both a V gene segment and a J gene segment. A rearrangement counted as productive if the CDR3 had no stop codons and remained in frame with V and J, and every other rearrangement counted as non-productive. CDR3 was defined according to IMGT convention as the region running from the second conserved V-encoded cysteine to the conserved J-encoded phenylalanine. The earlier analysis of 587 of the donors excluded any sequence lacking an unambiguous match to a single V gene segment. An earlier analysis of a few hundred of the donors classified V segments as functional when productive rearrangements were above 56.7% and as segregating when the standard deviation between donors was above 5%. To diagnose cytomegalovirus status from the catalog of TCR beta chain sequences, a statistical classification framework was built. V and J gene assignment, in a later analysis, came from comparing TCR nucleotide sequences with IMGT/GENE-DB human TR gene sequences. In a later analysis, CDR3 sequences and most-parsimonious VDJ recombination scenarios were assigned using the TCRdist pipeline. A later analysis defined each TCR beta chain by its CDR3 amino acid sequence plus V-gene family, and excluded reads lacking a unique V-gene family. As a way to deal with suspected cross-contamination and a sequencing artifact, a later analysis dropped more than 500 nucleotide sequences that were highly shared and had low generation probability. In a later analysis, a clonal expansion index for each public chain was calculated from normalized within-repertoire ranks of inferred template counts. Generation probabilities in a later analysis came from a VDJ recombination model fitted to out-of-frame rearrangements, and those results were checked against IGoR. In a later analysis, hypergeometric tests were used to score TCR-TCR, TCR-HLA and TCR-CMV co-occurrence, with a repertoire-size bias correction applied to TCR pairs. In a later analysis, false discovery rates were estimated by permuting HLA or CMV assignments 20 times. In a later analysis, co-occurring TCRs were grouped using DBSCAN, and TCRdist sequence similarity was added for clustering within HLA-allele-positive subsets. For co-occurrence clustering, repertoires with fewer than 30,000 or more than 120,000 public chains were excluded, along with roughly five repertoires with anomalous nucleotide sharing. As stored in TCRdb, this immuneACCESS dataset retains in-frame rearrangements with V and J assigned. A fraction of the clones does not appear; measured against another copy, unresolved V genes explain less than half of the discrepancy, and the remainder lacks a known reason. V and J calls and clone size are copied from that table; D and trimming were computed from the DNA. Within this sample are 110,000 or so clones, with approximately 72% of them counted one time only. The ten most abundant clones make up around 2.1% of the sample.

The TCR comes from a man in his thirties or forties in good health and CMV-seronegative. The specimen was PBMCs. Recombination linked TRBV5-6 to TRBJ1-3; the central 8 bases match TRBD1. The nucleotides read TGTGCCAGCAGCGGTGACGACAGGGGCCGTCGCTATTTT. Its protein is CASSGDDRGRRYF.